This is a list of T cell receptor beta chains from one sample in a study of shared clonotypes between healthy human individuals. TCRdb keeps only in-frame clones here, not all; method: immunoSEQ multiplex PCR. The sample has hundreds of thousands of clones; 80% to 95% are singletons. The sequenced material came from naive CD8+ T cells sorted from blood. Source of these receptors: a man aged 25-45 years in good health. The CDR3 runs from the conserved cysteine through the conserved F or W.

J gene: TRBJ1-5; CDR3 length: 18; V gene: TRBV2; CDR3 protein: CASSDPQGARNRNQPQHF
J gene: TRBJ2-1; CDR3 length: 16; V gene: TRBV7-8; CDR3 protein: CASRHNSGTGTNEQFF
J gene: TRBJ1-1; CDR3 length: 15; V gene: TRBV2; CDR3 protein: CASKEGGASNTEAFF
J gene: TRBJ2-1; CDR3 length: 15; V gene: TRBV7-8; CDR3 protein: CASSERLAGGQGQFF
J gene: TRBJ1-3; CDR3 length: 13; V gene: TRBV4-1; CDR3 protein: CASSRQSGNTIYF
J gene: TRBJ2-1; CDR3 length: 13; V gene: TRBV27; CDR3 protein: CASSGQWGNEQFF
J gene: TRBJ1-2; CDR3 length: 14; V gene: TRBV19; CDR3 protein: CASSITVSNYGYTF
J gene: TRBJ2-5; CDR3 length: 15; V gene: TRBV18; CDR3 protein: CASSRGTALQETQYF
J gene: TRBJ1-1; CDR3 length: 18; V gene: TRBV28; CDR3 protein: CASRTYVPGQGVNTEAFF
J gene: TRBJ2-7; CDR3 length: 16; V gene: TRBV18; CDR3 protein: CASSWSGRNNGYEQYF
J gene: TRBJ2-1; CDR3 length: 15; V gene: TRBV2; CDR3 protein: CASRVAGGGNNEQFF
J gene: TRBJ2-7; CDR3 length: 15; V gene: TRBV2; CDR3 protein: CASSDPAGAYYEQYF